The clone carrying this T cell receptor (beta chain) was observed a handful of times. Around 9.9 ml of fresh peripheral blood supplied the PBMCs. This sample is drawn from a study of T cells in Graves' hyperthyroidism and ophthalmopathy. Amplified TCR beta CDR3 regions derived from RNA transcripts. In the first-round RT-PCR of the TCR CDR3, the HTBI primer set was used. Using its own MiXCR run on the multiplex PCR reads, TCRdb lists one record per CDR3 protein. In the table there are about 760,000 distinct CDR3 sequences, roughly a third of which are singletons. The sequencing sample was made of blood. The receptor's source is a woman aged 40-49 years with Graves' hyperthyroidism.

CDR3: CASSLNPRGYGYTF. CDR3 DNA: TGTGCCAGCAGTTTAAATCCCAGGGGCTATGGCTACACCTTC. The chain joins TRBV12-3 or TRBV12-4 to TRBJ1-2; D possibly corresponds to TRBD1 (6 bases). V lost 2 bases, J lost 4 bases, and 11 bases lay in between. The CDR3 runs 14 residues.